The next 27 T cell receptor beta chains were all read from a single sample in a study of T cell responses to AZD1222 COVID-19 vaccine. Repertoires were generated with immunoSEQ multiplex PCR, while TCRdb's copy carries only in-frame clones and drops some. Among approximately 110,000 clones, roughly 87% were seen once, and the ten largest hold more than 40%. This sample comprised peripheral blood, obtained 28 days after the second AZD1222 dose. These receptor sequences come from an adult who received the AZD1222 COVID-19 vaccine.

V is TRBV27 and J is TRBJ2-1, with D perhaps assigned TRBD1 or TRBD2 (5 bases each). The CDR3 consists of 12 residues. V shed 8 bases and J shed 2 bases, with 7 bases lying between them. The germline gives CDR1 MNHEY, CDR2 SMNVEV (reference sequence). CDR3 nucleotides: TGTGCCAGCGTGGGGGCCTACAATGAGCAGTTCTTC. The encoded protein is CASVGAYNEQFF.

The chain employs TRBV28 and TRBJ2-7; 7 bases match TRBD1. Germline values: CDR1 MDHEN, CDR2 SYDVKM. With V trimmed by 7 bases and J by 4 bases, 7 bases remained unmatched. There are 13 residues in the CDR3. The CDR3 protein is CASTLLRGYEQYF. The CDR3 nucleotides are TGTGCCAGCACTCTACTCAGGGGGTACGAGCAGTACTTC.

This clone occurred a few times. The CDR3 spells CSVAPEDTQYF. In DNA form, the CDR3 reads TGCAGCGTTGCTCCGGAAGATACGCAGTATTTT. V gene TRBV29-1 combines with J gene TRBJ2-3; D remains unclear. The germline V and J ends were trimmed by 4 bases and 5 bases, with 7 bases remaining between them. CDR1 is SQVTM, CDR2 ANQGSEA, per germline. The CDR3 spans 11 residues.

J is TRBJ1-6 and V is TRBV30; TRBD1 might be the D (5 bases). Germline lookup yields CDR1 GTSNPN and CDR2 SVGIG (reference sequence). Trimming cost V 1 base and J 0 bases, with 19 bases left between them. This CDR3 is built from 19 residues. The CDR3 DNA sequence: TGTGCCTGGAGTGCGGCGCAGGGCCAATTGAGCTCCTATAATTCACCCCTCCACTTT. This translates into CAWSAAQGQLSSYNSPLHF.

In its sample, this clone was seen once. The J gene is TRBJ1-2, the V gene TRBV18, with 9 bases lining up with TRBD1. V lost 5 bases and J lost 8; bases outside the gene matches: 9. The CDR3 loop spans 14 amino acids. The germline gives CDR1 KGHSH, CDR2 LQKENI. CDR3 protein: CASSTLRTGEGYTF. The CDR3 DNA sequence: TGTGCCAGCTCAACACTCCGGACAGGGGAGGGCTACACCTTC.

V is TRBV18 and J is TRBJ2-5; D is uncertain. Between the trimmed V and J ends, which lost 2 bases and 4 bases, there was a span of 14 bases. This CDR3 contains 15 residues. CDR1 is KGHSH, CDR2 LQKENI, per germline. The CDR3 coding sequence is TGTGCCAGCTCACCATCAGATGGTTTGCGAGAGACCCAGTACTTC. Translating it yields CASSPSDGLRETQYF.

The genes are TRBV9 and TRBJ2-7, with TRBD1 matching 7 bases. CDR3 length: 16 residues. Germline loops: CDR1 SGDLS, CDR2 YYNGEE. The V gene end was trimmed by 4 bases and the J gene end by 2 bases; junction bases not matched to a gene: 12. CDR3: CASSLGQEPWAYEQYF. The CDR3 nucleotides read TGTGCCAGCAGCCTCGGACAGGAACCGTGGGCCTACGAGCAGTACTTC.

The chain couples TRBV12-3 or TRBV12-4 to TRBJ1-6; 7 bases are a match to TRBD1. Germline trimming cut 4 bases from V and 14 bases from J; bases unmatched to any gene: 8. The CDR3 sequence is 13 residues long. The CDR3 is CASSSQTGFTLHF. In DNA form, the CDR3 reads TGTGCCAGCAGTTCACAGACAGGGTTCACCCTCCACTTT.

The chain couples TRBV19 to TRBJ2-1; TRBD1 or TRBD2 may be the D gene (5 bases each). The germline V gene encodes CDR1 LNHDA and CDR2 SQIVND (reference sequence). This CDR3 comprises 16 residues. Trimming pared 5 bases from V and 3 bases from J, leaving 17 bases between. CDR3 DNA: TGTGCCAGTAGTTCCGGGACCTTGGCCGTCTACAATGAGCAGTTCTTC. Its protein is CASSSGTLAVYNEQFF.

This clone has just a few counts. This chain uses TRBV4-1 with TRBJ1-4, with D possibly matching TRBD1 (5 bases). Germline lookup yields CDR1 MGHRA and CDR2 YSYEKL. The V end was cut by 3 bases, the J end by 8 bases, with 10 bases between. The CDR3 is 13 residues long. The CDR3 region is CASSQGRREKLFF. In DNA form, the CDR3 reads TGCGCCAGCAGCCAGGGACGCCGGGAAAAACTGTTTTTT.

The chain has TRBV3-1 (or the pseudogene TRBV3-2) and TRBJ2-3; D assignment may be TRBD1 or TRBD2 (6 bases each). This CDR3 has 13 residues. Germline assignment: CDR1 LGHDT and CDR2 YNNKEL (reference sequence). Between the trimmed V and J ends, which lost 4 bases and 9 bases, there was a span of 14 bases. The CDR3 is CASSRGEGGTQYF. The CDR3 DNA reads TGTGCCAGCAGCCGAGGAGAGGGGGGAACGCAGTATTTT.

The genes are TRBV7-9 and TRBJ2-7; no clear D. V was pared by 8 bases and J by 0 bases, with 8 bases between. Germline CDR1 and CDR2: SEHNR and FQNEAQ (reference sequence). The CDR3 consists of 12 residues. CDR3 DNA: TGTGCCAGCGCTCCGGGCTCCTACGAGCAGTACTTC. Encoded protein: CASAPGSYEQYF. Full variable domain (remainder filled in from reference TRBV7-9 and TRBJ2-7): DTGVSQNPRHKITKRGQNVTFRCDPISEHNRLYWYRQTLGQGPEFLTYFQNEAQLEKSRLLSDRFSAERPKGSFSTLEIQRTEQGDSAMYLCASAPGSYEQYFGPGTRLTVT.

The chain combines TRBV7-9 with TRBJ1-2; D is possibly TRBD1 (5 bases). The CDR3 is 12 residues long. CDR1 is SEHNR, CDR2 FQNEAQ, per germline (reference sequence). V was pared by 5 bases and J by 8 bases, with 12 bases between. CDR3 region: CASSRDHGGYTF. CDR3 nucleotide sequence: TGTGCCAGCAGCCGGGACCACGGGGGCTACACCTTC.

The chain is built from TRBV2 and TRBJ2-1; TRBD2 matches at 11 bases. Germline V lookup: CDR1 SNHLY, CDR2 FYNNEI. The CDR3 loop spans 14 amino acids. Germline trimming cut 6 bases from V and 10 bases from J; bases unmatched to any gene: 8. DNA of the CDR3: TGTGCCAGCAGGACTAGCGGGGTCAGGGGAGAGCAGTTCTTC. This codes for CASRTSGVRGEQFF.

The rearrangement joins TRBV2 to TRBJ2-7; weak D call: TRBD2 (6 bases). The CDR3 is made up of 15 amino acids. Trimming left V 6 bases short and J 7 bases short, with 22 bases between. In germline, CDR1 is SNHLY, CDR2 FYNNEI. This CDR3 reads CASSLAGTYLGEQYF. Written as DNA, the CDR3 is TGTGCCAGCAGCCTGGCGGGGACCTATCTAGGGGAGCAGTACTTC.

This rearrangement joins TRBV3-1 (or the pseudogene TRBV3-2) to TRBJ2-7; perhaps TRBD2 as D (5 bases). Trimming removed 2 bases from V and 12 bases from J, with 14 bases in between. This CDR3 region has 12 residues. Germline loops: CDR1 LGHDT, CDR2 YNNKEL (reference sequence). CDR3 loop: CASSQSSGVSYF. CDR3 nucleotide sequence: TGTGCCAGCAGCCAATCTTCCGGGGTTTCGTACTTC.

J is TRBJ1-2 and V is TRBV6-5, with a tentative D call TRBD1 (6 bases). The CDR3 has 11 amino acids. V dropped 6 bases and J dropped 8 bases, with 10 bases sitting between them. Germline V lookup: CDR1 MNHEY, CDR2 SVGAGI. The CDR3 DNA reads as TGTGCCAGCAGATCTACAGGGGGCTACACCTTC. It is translated as CASRSTGGYTF.

The chain combines TRBV28 with TRBJ1-4, with TRBD1 identical over 7 bases. Germline CDR1 and CDR2: MDHEN and SYDVKM. The CDR3 totals 16 residues. V dropped 6 bases and J dropped 7; count of bases not matched to a gene: 14. The CDR3 here is CASSPDRVVSGEKLFF. The CDR3 bases are TGTGCCAGCAGCCCCGACAGGGTTGTATCAGGTGAAAAACTGTTTTTT.

In DNA, the CDR3 is TGTGCCATCAGTGACGTGGCGGGAAGATACGAGCAGTACTTC. It encodes CAISDVAGRYEQYF. V and J are TRBV10-3 and TRBJ2-7, with D possibly TRBD2 on 6 matching bases. The CDR3 extends over 14 amino acids. V was shortened by 3 bases and J by 4 bases, with 13 bases between the two germline ends. The V gene's germline CDR1 is ENHRY and CDR2 SYGVKD.

The chain carries TRBV10-3 and TRBJ2-1; 10 bases agree with TRBD2. The CDR3 extends over 15 amino acids. Germline V CDR1 and CDR2: ENHRY, SYGVKD. V was clipped by 4 bases and J by 4 bases; unmatched bases: 4. The CDR3 loop is CAISGSSGRYNEQFF. CDR3 bases: TGTGCCATCAGTGGATCTAGCGGGAGATACAATGAGCAGTTCTTC.

V and J are TRBV5-1 and TRBJ1-2, with D hard to call. The CDR3 is 13 residues long. CDR1 and CDR2 (germline): SGHRS, YFSETQ. The V end was cut by 5 bases, the J end by 1 base, with 9 bases between. The CDR3 protein is CASSVGVNYGYTF. The CDR3 nucleotides are TGCGCCAGCAGTGTCGGGGTTAACTATGGCTACACCTTC.

The chain recombines TRBV24-1 with TRBJ2-3; D assignment may be TRBD1 or TRBD2 (5 bases each). V was pared by 4 bases and J by 2 bases, with 15 bases between. Germline V gene lookup returns CDR1 KGHDR and CDR2 SFDVKD. The length of the CDR3 is 16 residues. This chain's CDR3 is CATSDGAKGYTDTQYF. The CDR3 nucleotides are TGTGCCACCAGTGACGGGGCGAAGGGGTACACAGATACGCAGTATTTT.

This chain joins TRBV6-5 and TRBJ2-5; 9 nucleotides line up with TRBD1. The CDR3 contains 15 residues. The V gene end was trimmed by 10 bases and the J gene end by 4 bases; junction bases not matched to a gene: 13. CDR1 is MNHEY and CDR2 is SVGAGI in the germline V gene. CDR3 sequence reads: CATEQGADAGETQYF. Here the CDR3 DNA reads TGTGCCACCGAACAGGGGGCAGATGCCGGAGAGACCCAGTACTTC.

The J gene is TRBJ2-3, the V gene TRBV18; D is uncertain. This CDR3 contains 12 residues. Germline CDR1 is KGHSH and CDR2 is LQKENI. The V end lost 5 bases, the J end lost 5 bases, and 8 bases lay between the germline ends. The CDR3 nucleotides are TGTGCCAGCTCATCTTTGGTAGATACGCAGTATTTT. As protein: CASSSLVDTQYF.

The chain is built from TRBV24-1 and TRBJ2-3; the D is unclear. Germline V gene sequence: CDR1 KGHDR, CDR2 SFDVKD. The CDR3 extends over 14 amino acids. Trimming shortened V by 4 bases and J by 0 bases, and 7 bases separated the two germline ends. The CDR3 DNA sequence: TGTGCCACCAGTGAGTCGACTAGCACAGATACGCAGTATTTT. Encoded protein: CATSESTSTDTQYF.

The CDR3 bases are TGTGCCAGCAGCGTCGCGGATGAGCAGTTCTTC. Protein sequence: CASSVADEQFF. This chain uses TRBV3-1 (or the pseudogene TRBV3-2) with TRBJ2-1; D gene uncertain. Per germline, CDR1 LGHDT and CDR2 YNNKEL (reference sequence). The CDR3 loop spans 11 amino acids. With 5 bases removed from V and 8 bases from J, the gap between germline ends came to 7 bases.

The V and J genes are TRBV27 and TRBJ1-6; D remains unclear. V gave up 10 bases and J gave up 0 bases, with 4 bases separating them. This CDR3 has 12 residues. CDR1 and CDR2 from the germline V gene are MNHEY and SMNVEV (reference sequence). The CDR3 coding sequence is TGTGCCACCAGCTCCTATAATTCACCCCTCCACTTT. Translating it yields CATSSYNSPLHF.